These 10 T cell receptor beta chains were all obtained from the same sample, sequenced in a study of pediatric ulcerative colitis. TCRdb's copy holds only in-frame clones and misses some; the assay was immunoSEQ multiplex PCR. The sample records around 10,000 clones, approximately 88% being singletons. Specimen: blood. These receptors were obtained from a girl between 5 and 17 years old with moderate ulcerative colitis.

The rearrangement uses TRBV30 and TRBJ1-5; D remains ambiguous. CDR1 GTSNPN and CDR2 SVGIG come from the germline V gene (reference sequence). The CDR3 spans 14 residues. Between the trimmed V and J ends, which lost 0 bases and 5 bases, there was a span of 11 bases. In nucleotides, the CDR3 is TGTGCCTGGAGTGTATGGAGGGAAGATCAGCCCCAGCATTTT. Protein: CAWSVWREDQPQHF. Supplemented by reference TRBV30 and TRBJ1-5, the full variable domain reads SQTIHQWPATLVQPVGSPLSLECTVEGTSNPNLYWYRQAAGRGLQLLFYSVGIGQISSEVPQNLSASRPQDRQFILSSKKLLLSDSGFYLCAWSVWREDQPQHFGDGTRLSIL.

The rearrangement uses TRBV12-2 and TRBJ1-3. TRBV12-2 is noted as a pseudogene. This CDR3 comprises 10 residues. The chain's CDR3 is CASRPWTEGF. The CDR3 DNA reads as TGTGCAAGTCGCCCCTGGACGGAGGGGTTT.

The chain joins TRBV9 to TRBJ1-5, with 10 bases lining up with TRBD1. This CDR3 spans 15 amino acids. Per the germline V gene, CDR1 is SGDLS and CDR2 is YYNGEE. Trimming cost V 4 bases and J 2 bases; bases outside gene matches: 3. CDR3 in DNA: TGTGCCAGCAGCCGCGGGACAGGGGGCAATCAGCCCCAGCATTTT. It is translated as CASSRGTGGNQPQHF.

The J gene is TRBJ1-5, the V gene TRBV6-6, with D possibly TRBD1 on 5 matching bases. The germline V and J ends were trimmed by 6 bases and 6 bases, with 21 bases remaining between them. CDR1 MNHNY and CDR2 SVGAGI come from the germline V gene (reference sequence). CDR3 length: 16 amino acids. CDR3 amino acids: CASRIQVGQVSQPQHF. The CDR3 DNA follows: TGTGCCAGCAGGATACAGGTGGGCCAAGTTAGTCAGCCCCAGCATTTT.

V and J are TRBV9 and TRBJ2-1; 8 bases align to TRBD2. Germline V gives CDR1 SGDLS, CDR2 YYNGEE. This CDR3 has 16 amino acids. V lost 0 bases to trimming and J lost 7 bases; unmatched junction nucleotides: 9. DNA of the CDR3: TGTGCCAGCAGCGTAGCCGGGAGGGCCGGGGCAAATGAGCAGTTCTTC. It specifies CASSVAGRAGANEQFF. Full variable domain (remainder filled in from reference TRBV9 and TRBJ2-1): DSGVTQTPKHLITATGQRVTLRCSPRSGDLSVYWYQQSLDQGLQFLIQYYNGEERAKGNILERFSAQQFPDLHSELNLSSLELGDSALYFCASSVAGRAGANEQFFGPGTRLTVL.

The V gene is TRBV5-5, the J gene TRBJ1-4; maybe TRBD1 (6 bases). The germline CDR1 and CDR2 sequences are SGHKS and YYEKEE (reference sequence). Trimming left V 5 bases short and J 4 bases short, with 6 bases between. The CDR3 extends over 12 amino acids. In nucleotides, the CDR3 is TGTGCCAGCAGGGACAGTAATGAAAAACTGTTTTTT. Amino acid sequence: CASRDSNEKLFF.

The genes are TRBV19 and TRBJ1-1; D might be TRBD1 (5 bases). The CDR3 loop spans 13 amino acids. Trimming removed 5 bases at V and 4 bases at J, with 11 bases between. CDR1 is LNHDA, CDR2 SQIVND, per germline (reference sequence). The CDR3 protein is CASSGQGFTEAFF. CDR3 sequence (DNA): TGTGCCAGTAGTGGACAAGGCTTCACTGAAGCTTTCTTT.

The V call is TRBV10-3, the J call TRBJ1-1; TRBD1 might be the D (6 bases). CDR3 length equals 15 residues. Trimming stripped 10 bases from V and 1 base from J, with 19 bases between. Germline assignment: CDR1 ENHRY and CDR2 SYGVKD. The CDR3 protein is CAKSLLRGWNTEAFF. CDR3 nucleotides: TGTGCCAAAAGTCTCCTCAGGGGTTGGAACACTGAAGCTTTCTTT.

The V call is TRBV5-1, the J call TRBJ2-3; no firm D call. Germline loops: CDR1 SGHRS, CDR2 YFSETQ. The germline V and J ends were trimmed by 0 bases and 1 base, with 12 bases remaining between them. This CDR3 contains 16 residues. CDR3 nucleotide sequence: TGCGCCAGCAGCTTGGGAGTGTCAGACGGCACAGATACGCAGTATTTT. Its translation is CASSLGVSDGTDTQYF.

V is TRBV5-1 and J is TRBJ2-2; no reliable D call. The V gene's germline CDR1 is SGHRS and CDR2 YFSETQ. The CDR3 sequence is 12 residues long. Trimming took off 6 bases at V and 6 bases at J, with 9 bases between the two ends. CDR3 loop: CASTSRPGELFF. The CDR3 bases are TGCGCCAGCACCTCGAGGCCCGGGGAGCTGTTTTTT.